These T cell receptor beta chains were read from a single sample in a study of T cell responses to AZD1222 COVID-19 vaccine. Profiled with immunoSEQ multiplex PCR; TCRdb holds only in-frame clones, not every one. This sample has some 84,000 clones, with approximately 88% found just once. This specimen consisted of peripheral blood, obtained on day 0 of AZD1222 vaccination. The receptors originated from an adult in good health. The CDR3 runs from the conserved cysteine through the conserved F or W. The D gene is left open where the match is weak. Size is stated for part of the rows, as once, few or many counts, or as a class when the clone is expanded.

abundance	v_gene	j_gene	d_gene	len	CDR3aa	CDR3nt
few	TRBV5-6	TRBJ2-1	NA	14	CASSLNGVWNEQFF	TGTGCCAGCAGCTTGAACGGGGTGTGGAATGAGCAGTTCTTC
few	TRBV3-1/TRBV3-2	TRBJ2-7	TRBD1	15	CASSRPGQGFSEQYF	TGTGCCAGCAGCCGACCGGGACAGGGCTTTAGCGAGCAGTACTTC
NA	TRBV4-2	TRBJ1-1	NA	14	CASSQIAWTDEAFF	TGTGCCAGCAGCCAAATAGCCTGGACGGATGAAGCTTTCTTT
NA	TRBV15	TRBJ2-3	TRBD2	16	CATSTFGREGPDTQYF	TGTGCCACCAGCACCTTCGGGCGGGAGGGCCCAGATACGCAGTATTTT
once	TRBV5-1	TRBJ2-3	NA	14	CASSLAPGTDTQYF	TGCGCCAGCAGCTTGGCACCGGGCACAGATACGCAGTATTTT
NA	TRBV6-1	TRBJ2-7	TRBD2	20	CASSERGTSGTTLHSYEQYF	TGTGCCAGCAGTGAGAGGGGGACTAGCGGGACCACACTCCACTCCTACGAGCAGTACTTC
NA	TRBV7-4	TRBJ1-6	NA	17	CASSRKFGRTDNSPLHF	TGTGCCAGCAGCCGAAAATTCGGAAGGACAGATAATTCACCCCTCCACTTT
NA	TRBV10-3	TRBJ2-7	TRBD2	11	CAIWGGSEQYF	TGTGCCATCTGGGGGGGGTCCGAGCAGTACTTC
NA	TRBV2	TRBJ1-2	NA	14	CASSENRVNYGYTF	TGTGCCAGCAGTGAAAACAGGGTTAACTATGGCTACACCTTC
NA	TRBV5-8	TRBJ1-1	NA	17	CASSLVLGDSWNTEAFF	TGTGCCAGCAGCTTGGTCCTGGGAGACAGTTGGAACACTGAAGCTTTCTTT
NA	TRBV18	TRBJ2-6	TRBD1	16	CASSLGQGSGANVLTF	TGTGCCAGCTCACTGGGACAGGGCTCTGGGGCCAACGTCCTGACTTTC
NA	TRBV5-6	TRBJ1-3	NA	16	CASSDPQGVSGNTIYF	TGTGCCAGCAGCGACCCACAGGGCGTCTCTGGAAACACCATATATTTT
NA	TRBV27	TRBJ2-7	NA	14	CASSASAGSYEQYF	TGTGCCAGCAGTGCCTCCGCCGGGAGCTACGAGCAGTACTTC
NA	TRBV3-1/TRBV3-2	TRBJ2-5	NA	15	CASSQDLAQQETQYF	TGTGCCAGCAGCCAAGATCTGGCGCAACAAGAGACCCAGTACTTC
NA	TRBV19	TRBJ2-1	NA	14	CASNGTPMPTALIF	TGTGCCAGTAACGGGACTCCTATGCCTACCGCCCTTATCTTC
NA	TRBV6-5	TRBJ2-7	NA	13	CASSPGIIYEQYF	TGTGCCAGCAGCCCCGGGATTATCTACGAGCAGTACTTC
NA	TRBV5-1	TRBJ1-2	TRBD1	14	CASSPGQGHYGYTF	TGCGCCAGCAGCCCAGGACAGGGTCACTATGGCTACACCTTC
NA	TRBV24-1	TRBJ2-5	TRBD1	16	CATSDFSATGGETQYF	TGTGCCACCAGTGATTTTAGCGCTACAGGGGGAGAGACCCAGTACTTC
NA	TRBV24-1	TRBJ2-7	TRBD1	16	CATSDRTGATLGEQYF	TGTGCCACCAGTGATCGAACAGGGGCGACGTTAGGAGAGCAGTACTTC
NA	TRBV4-2	TRBJ1-3	TRBD1	16	CASSSLGQNSGNTIYF	TGTGCCAGCAGCAGCCTGGGACAGAACTCTGGAAACACCATATATTTT
NA	TRBV12-3/TRBV12-4	TRBJ2-1	NA	11	CASSFPGEQFF	TGTGCCAGCAGTTTCCCTGGGGAGCAGTTCTTC
NA	TRBV18	TRBJ2-7	NA	13	CASSPTGNYEQYF	TGTGCCAGCTCACCAACGGGGAACTACGAGCAGTACTTC
NA	TRBV2	TRBJ1-1	NA	15	CASSEEGQLWGEAFF	TGTGCCAGCAGTGAAGAAGGGCAGCTGTGGGGTGAAGCTTTCTTT
NA	TRBV7-9	TRBJ1-2	TRBD1	16	CASSRGRQGAVNGYTF	TGTGCCAGCAGCAGAGGGCGACAGGGTGCTGTCAATGGCTACACCTTC
NA	TRBV28	TRBJ1-5	NA	13	CASSLVFNQPQHF	TGTGCCAGCAGTTTGGTCTTTAATCAGCCCCAGCATTTT
once	TRBV5-6	TRBJ2-3	TRBD1	15	CASSLDRGTTDTQYF	TGTGCCAGCAGCTTAGACAGGGGGACGACAGATACGCAGTATTTT
once	TRBV3-1/TRBV3-2	TRBJ1-2	NA	12	CASRGSNYGYTF	TGTGCCAGCAGGGGCAGTAATTATGGCTACACCTTC
NA	TRBV6-1	TRBJ1-3	NA	18	CASSEDRSFTSSGNTIYF	TGTGCCAGCAGTGAAGATAGGTCCTTTACTTCTTCTGGAAACACCATATATTTT
NA	TRBV19	TRBJ1-1	NA	14	CASSRRGLGQPLFF	TGTGCCAGTAGTAGGAGGGGGTTGGGACAACCCCTTTTCTTT
NA	TRBV27	TRBJ1-5	NA	16	CASSLSGGPRNQPQHF	TGTGCCAGCAGTTTATCTGGGGGCCCTCGCAATCAGCCCCAGCATTTT
NA	TRBV2	TRBJ1-2	NA	14	CASTLRGFDYGYTF	TGTGCCAGCACTCTGAGGGGATTTGACTATGGCTACACCTTC
NA	TRBV29-1	TRBJ2-5	TRBD1	15	CSGAPGQGPGETQYF	TGCAGCGGAGCACCGGGACAGGGTCCCGGTGAGACCCAGTACTTC
NA	TRBV7-9	TRBJ2-7	NA	12	CASSSRQRKQYF	TGTGCCAGCAGCTCAAGACAGCGCAAGCAGTACTTC